One and the same sample provided the 21 T cell receptor beta chains below, sequenced in a study of blood T cell repertoires in COVID-19 (dated by TCRdb to about 2020). To prepare the library, the immunoSEQ multiplex PCR assay was applied. TCRdb retrieved this table from immuneACCESS and kept in-frame rearrangements only. Not all clones are present; in checked studies, unresolved V genes account for under half, and no reason is known for the remainder. For this sample the table gives 55,000 to 75,000 clones, of which around four fifths were detected only once. 9% to 10% of the sample comes from the top ten. The source material was peripheral blood. The receptor source for this set is a human donor in a cohort sampled during active COVID-19.

The genes are TRBV10-3 and TRBJ2-7; 11 bases are a match to TRBD1. The V gene's germline CDR1 is ENHRY and CDR2 SYGVKD. This CDR3 spans 16 amino acids. V lost 3 bases and J lost 4; bases outside the gene matches: 8. As DNA, the CDR3 is TGTGCCATCAGTGATCCACCGGGACAGGGGGGTTACGAGCAGTACTTC. Protein: CAISDPPGQGGYEQYF.

Only a few counts were recorded for this clone. The gene calls are TRBV5-1 and TRBJ2-2; 8 bases are shared with TRBD1. With 4 bases clipped from V and 0 bases from J, the junction kept 5 bases outside the gene matches. The CDR3 sequence is 16 residues long. Germline V gene data show CDR1 as SGHRS and CDR2 as YFSETQ. The CDR3 region is CASSPRTGTNTGELFF. The DNA for the CDR3 is TGCGCCAGCAGCCCCCGGACAGGGACGAACACCGGGGAGCTGTTTTTT. Together with reference TRBV5-1 and TRBJ2-2, the CDR3 gives the full variable domain: KAGVTQTPRYLIKTRGQQVTLSCSPISGHRSVSWYQQTPGQGLQFLFEYFSETQRNKGNFPGRFSGRQFSNSRSEMNVSTLELGDSALYLCASSPRTGTNTGELFFGEGSRLTVL.

The CDR3 DNA reads TGTGCCAGCAGTTCGGGACAGCTCTCTGGAAACACCATATATTTT. This encodes CASSSGQLSGNTIYF. This chain joins TRBV28 and TRBJ1-3; 7 bases match TRBD1. The CDR3 has 15 residues. Looked up from germline, CDR1 is MDHEN and CDR2 is SYDVKM. V lost 4 bases, J lost 0 bases, and 3 bases stayed unmatched.

This rearrangement joins TRBV2 to TRBJ2-6; D is perhaps TRBD2 (6 bases). The CDR3 consists of 16 residues. CDR1 is SNHLY, CDR2 FYNNEI, per germline. The V end lost 6 bases, the J end lost 0 bases, and 12 bases lay between the germline ends. The CDR3 loop reads CASSRAGSSGANVLTF. The CDR3 DNA reads as TGTGCCAGCAGCCGGGCGGGGAGCTCTGGGGCCAACGTCCTGACTTTC.

The genes are TRBV5-4 and TRBJ2-7; 10 bases are a match to TRBD1. V gave up 3 bases and J gave up 7 bases; unmatched junction bases: 10. The CDR3 loop spans 15 amino acids. Germline CDR1 SGHNT, CDR2 YYREEE (reference sequence). The chain's CDR3 is CASSSPGQGLGEQYF. In nucleotides, the CDR3 is TGTGCCAGCAGCTCACCGGGACAGGGGCTGGGAGAGCAGTACTTC.

This chain connects TRBV9 to TRBJ2-1; 10 bases agree with TRBD2. Germline CDR1 and CDR2: SGDLS and YYNGEE. V lost 5 bases, J lost 0 bases, and 2 bases stayed unmatched. This CDR3 is built from 15 residues. The CDR3 bases are TGTGCCAGCAGTCCTAGCGGGAGCTCCTACAATGAGCAGTTCTTC. This sequence encodes CASSPSGSSYNEQFF. Filled out from reference TRBV9 and TRBJ2-1, the complete variable domain reads DSGVTQTPKHLITATGQRVTLRCSPRSGDLSVYWYQQSLDQGLQFLIQYYNGEERAKGNILERFSAQQFPDLHSELNLSSLELGDSALYFCASSPSGSSYNEQFFGPGTRLTVL.

This clone was detected a few times. The V and J genes are TRBV7-9 and TRBJ1-6, with TRBD1 matching over 11 bases. This CDR3 is 15 amino acids long. The V and J ends lost 5 bases and 10 bases, in that order; junction bases with no gene match: 7. Germline CDR1 SEHNR, CDR2 FQNEAQ (reference sequence). CDR3: CASSRAGQGGSPLHF. CDR3 in DNA: TGTGCCAGCAGCCGCGCGGGACAGGGGGGCTCACCCCTCCACTTT.

The gene calls are TRBV28 and TRBJ2-5; 8 bases are shared with TRBD1. V dropped 5 bases and J dropped 5; count of bases not matched to a gene: 7. The germline gives CDR1 MDHEN, CDR2 SYDVKM. This CDR3 comprises 14 residues. This chain's CDR3 is CASSRSNRGETQYF. CDR3 coding DNA: TGTGCCAGCAGTAGGAGTAACAGGGGGGAGACCCAGTACTTC.

This clone was seen only once. This chain uses TRBV3-1 (or the pseudogene TRBV3-2) with TRBJ2-6, with D possibly matching TRBD2 (5 bases). The CDR3 consists of 17 residues. From germline, CDR1 is LGHDT and CDR2 YNNKEL (reference sequence). The V and J ends lost 2 bases and 3 bases respectively, with 14 bases between them. The CDR3 nucleotides are TGTGCCAGCAGCCAACGAGGGCCACTCTGTGGGGCCAACGTCCTGACTTTC. This translates into CASSQRGPLCGANVLTF.

V is TRBV5-1 and J is TRBJ2-5; 8 bases map to TRBD1. The CDR3 sequence is 14 residues long. V dropped 4 bases and J dropped 4; count of bases not matched to a gene: 6. From germline, CDR1 is SGHRS and CDR2 YFSETQ. The CDR3 bases are TGCGCCAGCAGCCAGGACAGGGAAGGAGAGACCCAGTACTTC. Translation: CASSQDREGETQYF.

This chain uses TRBV9 with TRBJ2-1; tentatively, D is TRBD1 (6 bases). The germline V gene has CDR1 SGDLS and CDR2 YYNGEE. The V and J ends lost 4 bases and 4 bases respectively, with 9 bases between them. CDR3 length: 13 amino acids. CDR3 in DNA: TGTGCCAGCAGCACACAGGGATACAATGAGCAGTTCTTC. Amino acid sequence: CASSTQGYNEQFF.

The chain couples TRBV5-4 to TRBJ2-1; possibly TRBD2 for D (6 bases). CDR3 length equals 12 residues. The germline V gene encodes CDR1 SGHNT and CDR2 YYREEE (reference sequence). Trimming stripped 4 bases from V and 7 bases from J, with 9 bases between. CDR3 DNA: TGTGCCAGCAGCCAGACTAGAAATGAGCAGTTCTTC. Encoded protein: CASSQTRNEQFF.

The rearrangement links TRBV2 to TRBJ2-7; 7 nucleotides agree with TRBD1. V shed 6 bases and J 0 bases; nucleotides not matched to a gene: 2. Germline V lookup: CDR1 SNHLY, CDR2 FYNNEI. This CDR3 region has 13 residues. The CDR3 bases are TGTGCCAGCAGGGGGGACAGCTCCTACGAGCAGTACTTC. It yields the protein CASRGDSSYEQYF.

V and J are TRBV27 and TRBJ1-2; possibly TRBD1 for D (5 bases). V was trimmed by 5 bases and J by 0 bases, leaving 19 bases between them. The CDR3 has 17 amino acids. Germline V gene data show CDR1 as MNHEY and CDR2 as SMNVEV (reference sequence). The CDR3 is CASSITPDSRANYGYTF. CDR3 sequence (DNA): TGTGCCAGCAGTATTACCCCAGACAGTCGAGCTAACTATGGCTACACCTTC.

The rearrangement joins TRBV27 to TRBJ1-5; D perhaps matches TRBD1 (5 bases). V lost 2 bases and J lost 3, with 14 bases in between. The germline gives CDR1 MNHEY, CDR2 SMNVEV (reference sequence). This CDR3 is built from 16 residues. The CDR3 is CASSLTEGKVNQPQHF. The CDR3 nucleotides are TGTGCCAGCAGTTTAACGGAGGGGAAGGTCAATCAGCCCCAGCATTTT.

The chain recombines TRBV29-1 with TRBJ2-7; TRBD2 aligns across 13 bases. The V gene's germline CDR1 is SQVTM and CDR2 ANQGSEA. The V gene end was trimmed by 3 bases and the J gene end by 5 bases; junction bases not matched to a gene: 10. CDR3 length: 16 residues. CDR3: CSVDGGTSGNIDEQYF. The CDR3 DNA is TGCAGCGTTGATGGGGGGACTAGCGGGAATATCGACGAGCAGTACTTC.

This chain uses TRBV7-9 with TRBJ2-3; no clear D. Per germline, CDR1 SEHNR and CDR2 FQNEAQ (reference sequence). Trimming removed 5 bases at V and 0 bases at J, with 6 bases between. The CDR3 spans 13 residues. CDR3 bases: TGTGCCAGCAGCGTCCCTAGCACAGATACGCAGTATTTT. Residues: CASSVPSTDTQYF.

V and J are TRBV11-3 and TRBJ2-1; 7 bases are a match to TRBD2. CDR1 is SGHNT and CDR2 is YENEEA in the germline V gene. CDR3 length: 15 amino acids. The ends lost 6 bases at V and 0 bases at J; junction bases unmatched: 5. CDR3 nucleotide sequence: TGTGCCAGCAGTGGGGGGGAGGGCTCCTACAATGAGCAGTTCTTC. It encodes CASSGGEGSYNEQFF.

This chain joins TRBV5-1 and TRBJ2-2, with 8 bases matching TRBD1. The CDR3 runs to 18 residues. With V trimmed by 4 bases and J by 5 bases, 16 bases remained unmatched. Germline V gene lookup returns CDR1 SGHRS and CDR2 YFSETQ. The CDR3 DNA reads as TGCGCCAGCAGCCCATCCACGGACAGGGCGCTGAAAACCGGGGAGCTGTTTTTT. It codes for CASSPSTDRALKTGELFF.

The CDR3 nucleotides are TGTGCCAGCAGCAAAGGTAATTACGGAACAGCTGGGGCCAACGTCCTGACTTTC. Encoded protein: CASSKGNYGTAGANVLTF. The rearrangement links TRBV21-1 to TRBJ2-6; the table assigns TRBD1, which was not confirmed against the DNA. TRBV21-1 is noted as a pseudogene. The CDR3 contains 18 residues.

The chain links TRBV7-6 to TRBJ2-7; 12 bases line up with TRBD1. J lost 7 bases, V lost 5 bases, and 9 bases had no gene match. Germline V gene lookup returns CDR1 SGHVS and CDR2 FNYEAQ. The CDR3 has 15 residues. The CDR3 sequence is CASSHEGQGAEEQYF. The CDR3 nucleotides are TGTGCCAGCAGCCACGAGGGACAGGGGGCTGAAGAGCAGTACTTC. Using reference TRBV7-6 and TRBJ2-7 for the parts outside the CDR3, the full variable domain is GAGVSQSPRYKVTKRGQDVALRCDPISGHVSLYWYRQALGQGPEFLTYFNYEAQQDKSGLPNDRFSAERPEGSISTLTIQRTEQRDSAMYRCASSHEGQGAEEQYFGPGTRLTVT.